The 8 T cell receptor beta chains in this list originate from one sample, sequenced in a study of T-cell memory formation after mild COVID-19. TCRdb reprocessed the 5' RACE reads via MiXCR and lists one record per CDR3 protein. The sample lists roughly 450,000 distinct CDR3 sequences; 18% were seen once. Sequenced input: PBMCs or a T cell subset sorted from them (not recorded which). These receptor sequences come from an adult woman who had mild COVID-19 (a few samples of this study predate the infection). Cell type and time point are not known.

The chain couples TRBV11-3 to TRBJ2-3, with D perhaps TRBD1 (6 bases). Germline V CDR1 and CDR2: SGHNT, YENEEA. This CDR3 has 20 residues. Trimming cost V 5 bases and J 1 base, with 28 bases left between them. CDR3: CASSSYGLSDRLPGTDTQYF. The CDR3 region has the DNA TGTGCCAGCAGCAGCTATGGATTGTCGGACAGACTTCCTGGCACAGATACGCAGTATTTT. The full variable domain, completed using reference TRBV11-3 and TRBJ2-3, is EAGVVQSPRYKIIEKKQPVAFWCNPISGHNTLYWYLQNLGQGPELLIRYENEEAVDDSQLPKDRFSAERLKGVDSTLKIQPAELGDSAVYLCASSSYGLSDRLPGTDTQYFGPGTRLTVL.

This clonotype was observed a handful of times. The chain combines TRBV3-1 with TRBJ1-2, with TRBD1 identical over 7 bases. The V gene's germline CDR1 is LGHDT and CDR2 YNNKEL (reference sequence). J was trimmed by 2 bases and V by 2 bases; bases with no gene match: 2. The CDR3 consists of 14 residues. The CDR3: CASSQTGANYGYTF. CDR3 DNA: TGTGCCAGCAGCCAAACAGGGGCGAACTATGGCTACACCTTC.

The chain has TRBV20-1 and TRBJ2-2; 8 nucleotides agree with TRBD2. V lost 5 bases to trimming and J lost 6 bases; unmatched junction nucleotides: 11. The V gene's germline CDR1 is DFQATT and CDR2 SNEGSKA (reference sequence). The CDR3 covers 15 residues. CDR3 bases: TGCAGTGCTCTATCCGGGACTAGTTGGTCCGGGGAGCTGTTTTTT. Protein: CSALSGTSWSGELFF.

This chain uses TRBV6-5 with TRBJ1-2; D perhaps matches TRBD1 (6 bases). V lost 6 bases to trimming and J lost 0 bases, with 14 bases between them. Germline V gene sequence: CDR1 MNHEY, CDR2 SVGAGI. The CDR3 spans 15 residues. For the CDR3, the DNA is TGTGCCAGCAGCCTACAGGGAAGGGCTAACTATGGCTACACCTTC. Protein: CASSLQGRANYGYTF.

CDR3 DNA: TGTGCCAGCCAGACCGGGACAGGGTGGTTAGAGACCCAGTACTTC. Translated, it gives CASQTGTGWLETQYF. The chain joins TRBV6-5 to TRBJ2-5, with 9 bases fitting TRBD1. Germline V gene sequence: CDR1 MNHEY, CDR2 SVGAGI. Trimming cost V 8 bases and J 4 bases; bases outside gene matches: 11. CDR3 length: 15 residues.

This chain connects TRBV20-1 to TRBJ2-5, with D hard to call. Between the trimmed V and J ends, which lost 0 bases and 2 bases, there was a span of 16 bases. CDR1 is DFQATT and CDR2 is SNEGSKA in the germline V gene (reference sequence). The length of the CDR3 is 16 residues. This CDR3 reads CSARDRIRPKQETQYF. The CDR3 nucleotides read TGCAGTGCTAGAGATCGGATCCGACCTAAGCAAGAGACCCAGTACTTC.

The V call is TRBV6-5, the J call TRBJ2-7; 12 bases agree with TRBD1. The CDR3 sequence is 13 residues long. The germline V gene encodes CDR1 MNHEY and CDR2 SVGAGI. Trimming took 2 bases from V and 9 from J; bases not matched to a gene: 2. The CDR3 sequence: CASSYGTGGRQYF. The DNA for the CDR3 is TGTGCCAGCAGTTACGGGACAGGGGGCCGGCAGTACTTC.

This clonotype was seen at least ten times. This chain uses TRBV7-8 with TRBJ1-2, with a possible D match to TRBD1 (5 bases). Trimming removed 0 bases at V and 8 bases at J, with 13 bases between. The CDR3 extends over 14 amino acids. Germline V gives CDR1 SGHVS, CDR2 FQNEAQ. The DNA for the CDR3 is TGTGCCAGCAGCTTAGCCTTGGACGGGACGGGCTACACCTTC. Translating it yields CASSLALDGTGYTF.